This paragraph reports one T cell receptor (beta chain). The data were produced by immunoSEQ multiplex PCR, yet TCRdb's version contains in-frame clones alone and is incomplete. This table has 300,000 to 350,000 clones, over 70% appearing once. The data are from a study of shared clonotypes between healthy human individuals. This CDR3 contains 15 residues. Trimming took 1 base from V and 7 from J, leaving 14 bases between them. Germline CDR1 reads SGHAT; CDR2 reads FQNNGV. This clonotype originated in a man aged 30 to 45 in good health. The sequenced sample consisted of memory CD4+ T cells sorted from blood. The sample's subset: CD45RA-negative fraction. This chain uses TRBV11-2 with TRBJ2-1; weak D call: TRBD2 (6 bases). The DNA for the CDR3 is TGTGCCAGCAGCTTAGGCGGGACGGGGTGGAATGAGCAGTTCTTC. Translated: CASSLGGTGWNEQFF.